The 25 T cell receptor beta chains presented below share a single source sample, sequenced in a study of shared clonotypes between healthy human individuals. Method: immunoSEQ multiplex PCR; TCRdb's copy keeps in-frame clones and lacks some. The sample holds approximately 2.3 million clones; about 92% are singletons and the top ten take roughly 0.36%. Sequencing was carried out using naive CD4+ T cells from PBMCs. The subset is: CD45RA+ positively selected. These receptors came from a man in his late teens or twenties in good health. Some clones in this sample may be carry-over from other donors' samples.

The J gene is TRBJ1-5, the V gene TRBV4-1; D unclear. The CDR3 sequence is 13 residues long. Germline-derived CDR1 and CDR2 are MGHRA and YSYEKL. V shed 0 bases and J shed 4 bases, with 4 bases lying between them. Here the CDR3 reads CASSQELNQPQHF. The CDR3 DNA reads as TGCGCCAGCAGCCAAGAGCTAAATCAGCCCCAGCATTTT.

A single count supports this clone. V and J are TRBV5-6 and TRBJ2-3, with a possible D match to TRBD1 (5 bases). CDR3 length: 17 residues. The V end lost 4 bases, the J end lost 5 bases, and 23 bases lay between the germline ends. From germline, CDR1 is SGHDT and CDR2 YYEEEE. This chain's CDR3 is CASSLPVGLQKGDTQYF. The CDR3 DNA sequence: TGTGCCAGCAGCCTCCCGGTGGGGCTGCAAAAAGGAGATACGCAGTATTTT.

The rearrangement uses TRBV6-1 and TRBJ2-3; no definite D call. This CDR3 contains 13 residues. From germline, CDR1 is MNHNS and CDR2 SASEGT. V lost 6 bases to trimming and J lost 2 bases, with 9 bases between them. CDR3 protein: CASSRGVTDTQYF. In DNA, the CDR3 is TGTGCCAGCAGCCGTGGGGTCACAGATACGCAGTATTTT.

V usage is TRBV19 and J usage is TRBJ2-5; 9 nucleotides line up with TRBD1. The CDR3 has 18 residues. The germline V gene has CDR1 LNHDA and CDR2 SQIVND (reference sequence). V lost 8 bases to trimming and J lost 5 bases; unmatched junction nucleotides: 21. In DNA form, the CDR3 reads TGTGCCAGTGCGAGGACAGGGGTAGGATCACCTGAGGATGAGACCCAGTACTTC. Amino acids: CASARTGVGSPEDETQYF.

This chain connects TRBV27 to TRBJ1-2; 8 bases align to TRBD1. CDR1 is MNHEY, CDR2 SMNVEV, per germline (reference sequence). The J segment lost 0 bases and the V segment lost 3 bases, leaving 6 bases of the junction unmatched. This CDR3 is 16 amino acids long. The DNA for the CDR3 is TGTGCCAGCAGTTTCGTTGGACAGGGAGCTAACTATGGCTACACCTTC. This sequence encodes CASSFVGQGANYGYTF.

The J gene is TRBJ2-4, the V gene TRBV28; the D gene is possibly TRBD2 (5 bases). V lost 7 bases, J lost 4 bases, and 23 bases lay in between. Per germline, CDR1 MDHEN and CDR2 SYDVKM. The CDR3 is 17 residues long. Here the CDR3 reads CASTKGGASTPKNIQYF. DNA of the CDR3: TGTGCCAGCACCAAAGGAGGAGCTTCGACCCCAAAAAACATTCAGTACTTC. The full variable domain, in which reference TRBV28 and TRBJ2-4 provide the parts outside the CDR3, is DVKVTQSSRYLVKRTGEKVFLECVQDMDHENMFWYRQDPGLGLRLIYFSYDVKMKEKGDIPEGYSVSREKKERFSLILESASTNQTSMYLCASTKGGASTPKNIQYFGAGTRLSVL.

This chain connects TRBV18 to TRBJ2-5; 10 positions agree with TRBD2. The germline V gene encodes CDR1 KGHSH and CDR2 LQKENI. V lost 2 bases and J lost 3; bases outside the gene matches: 3. The CDR3 contains 15 residues. The CDR3 nucleotides are TGTGCCAGCTCACCATCTAGCGGGAGAGAAGAGACCCAGTACTTC. Translating gives CASSPSSGREETQYF.

The rearrangement uses TRBV4-3 and TRBJ1-3; D uncertain. Germline CDR1 reads LGHNA; CDR2 reads YSLEER. V was clipped by 1 base and J by 4 bases, with 11 bases between them. The CDR3 consists of 15 residues. CDR3 DNA: TGCGCCAGCAGCCAAGTGGAAGGTGTCGGAAACACCATATATTTT. Translated, it gives CASSQVEGVGNTIYF.

The chain joins TRBV6-5 to TRBJ2-5; D may be TRBD1 or TRBD2 (5 bases each). This CDR3 has 14 amino acids. The germline V gene has CDR1 MNHEY and CDR2 SVGAGI. The ends were cut back, 0 bases at V and 6 bases at J, with 11 bases in the middle. The CDR3 DNA reads as TGTGCCAGCAGTTACTCGGGGACCCAGCAGACCCAGTACTTC. Translating gives CASSYSGTQQTQYF.

This clone came up once. The chain recombines TRBV28 with TRBJ2-1; 16 nucleotides line up with TRBD2. The CDR3 is 17 amino acids. Germline-derived CDR1 and CDR2 are MDHEN and SYDVKM. Trimming at V came to 6 bases and at J to 2 bases, leaving 4 bases not matched to a gene. CDR3 amino acids: CASRGTSGRGTYNEQFF. As DNA, the CDR3 is TGTGCCAGCAGAGGGACTAGCGGGAGGGGAACCTACAATGAGCAGTTCTTC.

The V and J genes are TRBV7-2 and TRBJ2-1, with 8 bases fitting TRBD2. The V gene's germline CDR1 is SGHTA and CDR2 FQGNSA. Trimming cost V 0 bases and J 15 bases; bases outside gene matches: 16. CDR3 length: 16 amino acids. The CDR3, as DNA: TGTGCCAGCAGCTTAGCACCCCCAGGGACGGGAGGGCCCCCGTTCTTC. Protein product: CASSLAPPGTGGPPFF.

In the case of this clone: The same CDR3 also results from other DNA sequences found in this sample. The rearrangement links TRBV28 to TRBJ2-5, with TRBD2 as a possible D gene (5 bases). The length of the CDR3 is 14 residues. CDR1 and CDR2 (germline): MDHEN, SYDVKM. V gave up 0 bases and J gave up 1 base, with 6 bases separating them. The CDR3 nucleotides read TGTGCCAGCAGTTTATGGGGGAGCCAAGAGACCCAGTACTTC. Translating gives CASSLWGSQETQYF.

The chain joins TRBV19 to TRBJ2-4; no reliable D call. V was clipped by 3 bases and J by 0 bases, with 12 bases between them. Looked up from germline, CDR1 is LNHDA and CDR2 is SQIVND (reference sequence). The CDR3 length is 16 residues. CDR3 sequence: CASSIQARLAKNIQYF. Written as DNA, the CDR3 is TGTGCCAGTAGTATTCAGGCGAGGCTAGCCAAAAACATTCAGTACTTC.

The rearrangement joins TRBV18 to TRBJ1-5; possible D gene TRBD1, 5 bases. This CDR3 has 15 amino acids. In germline, CDR1 is KGHSH, CDR2 LQKENI. Trimming removed 2 bases from V and 6 bases from J, with 14 bases in between. The CDR3 region has the DNA TGTGCCAGCTCACCAGGGGGGAGGGTCGGTCAGCCCCAGCATTTT. Translation: CASSPGGRVGQPQHF.

V gene TRBV7-2 combines with J gene TRBJ2-5, with D uncertain. There are 13 residues in the CDR3. The germline V gene has CDR1 SGHTA and CDR2 FQGNSA. V was cut by 6 bases and J by 5 bases, with 13 bases left in between. CDR3 coding DNA: TGTGCCAGCAGTTGGGATCACTCGGAGACCCAGTACTTC. Amino acid sequence: CASSWDHSETQYF.

The chain links TRBV20-1 to TRBJ1-4; TRBD1 is a possible D gene (6 bases). Germline V CDR1 and CDR2: DFQATT, SNEGSKA (reference sequence). Trimming cost V 0 bases and J 14 bases, with 10 bases left between them. CDR3 length: 11 amino acids. As DNA, the CDR3 is TGCAGTGCTAGAGATCAAGGGGGTCTGTTTTTT. It codes for CSARDQGGLFF.

The chain uses TRBV19 and TRBJ2-7; no reliable D call. The CDR3 has 14 residues. Germline V lookup: CDR1 LNHDA, CDR2 SQIVND (reference sequence). V was clipped by 6 bases and J by 2 bases, with 14 bases between them. The CDR3 bases are TGTGCCAGTAGCCGACACATACCGGCCTACGAGCAGTACTTC. The encoded protein is CASSRHIPAYEQYF.

The chain links TRBV28 to TRBJ2-1; the match to TRBD2 covers 7 bases. V was clipped by 4 bases and J by 5 bases; unmatched bases: 8. CDR3 size: 15 residues. Germline V CDR1 and CDR2: MDHEN, SYDVKM. CDR3 DNA: TGTGCCAGCAGTTGGATAGCGGGCCTCGACAATGAGCAGTTCTTC. Its translation is CASSWIAGLDNEQFF.

The gene calls are TRBV28 and TRBJ2-7; 7 bases are shared with TRBD1. This CDR3 contains 15 residues. Germline lookup yields CDR1 MDHEN and CDR2 SYDVKM. Trimming cost V 6 bases and J 4 bases; bases outside gene matches: 12. The CDR3 bases are TGTGCCAGCAGCCCCTTCGGACAGGCCCGATACGAGCAGTACTTC. Amino acid sequence: CASSPFGQARYEQYF.

This clone occurred once. The V and J genes are TRBV5-1 and TRBJ2-2; weak D call: TRBD1 (5 bases). This CDR3 has 13 amino acids. V lost 4 bases to trimming and J lost 5 bases, with 9 bases between them. The germline V gene encodes CDR1 SGHRS and CDR2 YFSETQ. The CDR3 DNA follows: TGCGCCAGCAGCGTGCAGGGTACCGGGGAGCTGTTTTTT. Encoded protein: CASSVQGTGELFF.

The J gene is TRBJ2-5, the V gene TRBV18; 8 bases match TRBD1. V lost 2 bases to trimming and J lost 11 bases; unmatched junction nucleotides: 19. CDR1 is KGHSH, CDR2 LQKENI, per germline. The CDR3 loop spans 17 amino acids. The CDR3 DNA reads TGTGCCAGCTCACCAATCTTTGCAACAGGGGGTGCTGCGGAGCAGTACTTC. Amino acid sequence: CASSPIFATGGAAEQYF.

This rearrangement joins TRBV5-1 to TRBJ2-7, with D unclear. V was cut by 0 bases and J by 2 bases, with 15 bases left in between. The CDR3 covers 16 residues. CDR1 is SGHRS, CDR2 YFSETQ, per germline. CDR3 region: CASSLGRKGPTYEQYF. CDR3 in DNA: TGCGCCAGCAGCTTGGGACGAAAAGGGCCCACCTACGAGCAGTACTTC.

The rearrangement links TRBV5-1 to TRBJ1-1; 8 bases map to TRBD1. This CDR3 has 14 residues. Unmatched junction bases numbered 8, after V lost 4 bases and J lost 6 bases. In germline, CDR1 is SGHRS, CDR2 YFSETQ. As DNA, the CDR3 is TGCGCCAGCAGCACGGACAGGGTTTCCTCTGAAGCTTTCTTT. The encoded protein is CASSTDRVSSEAFF.

Turning to this clone: Other DNA sequences of this sample code for an identical CDR3. The chain has TRBV18 and TRBJ1-1, with D unresolved. The germline CDR1 and CDR2 sequences are KGHSH and LQKENI. Trimming removed 6 bases from V and 3 bases from J, with 11 bases in between. CDR3 length equals 13 residues. The CDR3 DNA sequence: TGTGCCAGCTCGCCTAACCGGGACACTGAAGCTTTCTTT. Its translation: CASSPNRDTEAFF. Full variable domain (remainder filled in from reference TRBV18 and TRBJ1-1): NAGVMQNPRHLVRRRGQEARLRCSPMKGHSHVYWYRQLPEEGLKFMVYLQKENIIDESGMPKERFSAEFPKEGPSILRIQQVVRGDSAAYFCASSPNRDTEAFFGQGTRLTVV.

The chain joins TRBV18 to TRBJ2-7, with 16 bases fitting TRBD2. Germline values: CDR1 KGHSH, CDR2 LQKENI. V was clipped by 1 base and J by 5 bases; unmatched bases: 5. This CDR3 region has 17 residues. CDR3 DNA: TGTGCCAGCTCACCACGGGGACTAGCGGGAGGGCCTAACGAGCAGTACTTC. Protein product: CASSPRGLAGGPNEQYF.